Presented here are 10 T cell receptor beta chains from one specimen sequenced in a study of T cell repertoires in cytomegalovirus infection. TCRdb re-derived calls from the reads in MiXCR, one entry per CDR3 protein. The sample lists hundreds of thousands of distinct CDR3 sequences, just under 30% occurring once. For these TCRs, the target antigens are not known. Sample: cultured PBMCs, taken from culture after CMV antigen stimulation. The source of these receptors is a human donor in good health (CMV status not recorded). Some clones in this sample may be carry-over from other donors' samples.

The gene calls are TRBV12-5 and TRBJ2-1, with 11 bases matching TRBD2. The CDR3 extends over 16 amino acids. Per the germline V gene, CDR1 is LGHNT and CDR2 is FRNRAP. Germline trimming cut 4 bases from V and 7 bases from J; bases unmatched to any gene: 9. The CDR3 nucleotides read TGTGCTAGTGGTTCCTCCATAGCGGGAGGGCGAAATGAGCAGTTCTTC. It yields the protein CASGSSIAGGRNEQFF. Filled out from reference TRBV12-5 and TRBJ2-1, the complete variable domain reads DARVTQTPRHKVTEMGQEVTMRCQPILGHNTVFWYRQTMMQGLELLAYFRNRAPLDDSGMPKDRFSAEMPDATLATLKIQPSEPRDSAVYFCASGSSIAGGRNEQFFGPGTRLTVL.

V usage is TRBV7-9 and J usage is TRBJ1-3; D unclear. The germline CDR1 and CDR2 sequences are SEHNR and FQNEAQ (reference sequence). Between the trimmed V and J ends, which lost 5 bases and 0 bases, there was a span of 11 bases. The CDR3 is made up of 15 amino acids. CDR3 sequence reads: CASSLHRSSGNTIYF. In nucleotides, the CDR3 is TGTGCCAGCAGCCTCCACCGAAGCTCTGGAAACACCATATATTTT. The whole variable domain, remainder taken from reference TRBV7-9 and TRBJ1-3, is DTGVSQNPRHKITKRGQNVTFRCDPISEHNRLYWYRQTLGQGPEFLTYFQNEAQLEKSRLLSDRFSAERPKGSFSTLEIQRTEQGDSAMYLCASSLHRSSGNTIYFGEGSWLTVV.

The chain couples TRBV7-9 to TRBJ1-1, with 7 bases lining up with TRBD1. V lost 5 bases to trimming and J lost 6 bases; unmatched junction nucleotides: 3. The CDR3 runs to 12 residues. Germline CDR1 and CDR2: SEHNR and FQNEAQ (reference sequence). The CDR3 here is CASSDGTAEAFF. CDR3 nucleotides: TGTGCCAGCAGCGACGGGACAGCTGAAGCTTTCTTT.

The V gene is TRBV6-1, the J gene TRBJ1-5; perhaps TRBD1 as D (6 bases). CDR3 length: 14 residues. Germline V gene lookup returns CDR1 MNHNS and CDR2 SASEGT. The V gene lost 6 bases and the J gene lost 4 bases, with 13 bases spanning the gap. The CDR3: CASRFAGENQPQHF. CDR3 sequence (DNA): TGTGCCAGCAGATTTGCAGGGGAAAATCAGCCCCAGCATTTT.

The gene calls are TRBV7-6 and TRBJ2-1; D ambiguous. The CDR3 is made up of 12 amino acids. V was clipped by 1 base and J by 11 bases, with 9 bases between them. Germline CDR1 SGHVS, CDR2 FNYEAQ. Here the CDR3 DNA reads TGTGCCAGCAGCTTAGGCCAGACCCAGCAGTTCTTC. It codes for CASSLGQTQQFF.

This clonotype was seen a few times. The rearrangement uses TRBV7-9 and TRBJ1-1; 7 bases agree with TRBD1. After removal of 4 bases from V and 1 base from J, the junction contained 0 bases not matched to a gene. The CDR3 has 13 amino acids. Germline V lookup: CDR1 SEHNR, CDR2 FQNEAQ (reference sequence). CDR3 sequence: CASSWTGNTEAFF. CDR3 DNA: TGTGCCAGCAGCTGGACAGGGAACACTGAAGCTTTCTTT.

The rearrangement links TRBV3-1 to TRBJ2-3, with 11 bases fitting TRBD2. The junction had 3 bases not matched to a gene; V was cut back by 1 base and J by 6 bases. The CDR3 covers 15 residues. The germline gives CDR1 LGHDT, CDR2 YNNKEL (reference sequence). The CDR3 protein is CASSQGLAGRDTQYF. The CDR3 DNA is TGTGCCAGCAGCCAAGGACTAGCGGGGAGGGATACGCAGTATTTT.

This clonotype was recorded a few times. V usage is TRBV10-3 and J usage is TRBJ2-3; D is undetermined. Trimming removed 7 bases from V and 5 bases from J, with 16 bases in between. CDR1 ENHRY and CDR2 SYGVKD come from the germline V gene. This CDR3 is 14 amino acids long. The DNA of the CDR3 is TGTGCCATCATCAGGACCCTTGGTGGAGATACGCAGTATTTT. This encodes CAIIRTLGGDTQYF.

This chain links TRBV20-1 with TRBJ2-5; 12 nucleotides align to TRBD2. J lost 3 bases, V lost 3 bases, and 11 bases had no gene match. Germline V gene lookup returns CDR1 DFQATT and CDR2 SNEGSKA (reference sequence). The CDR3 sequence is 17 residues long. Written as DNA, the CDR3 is TGCAGTGCTAGTCGGGCTAGCGGGGGGGTCGGAGAAGAGACCCAGTACTTC. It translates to CSASRASGGVGEETQYF.

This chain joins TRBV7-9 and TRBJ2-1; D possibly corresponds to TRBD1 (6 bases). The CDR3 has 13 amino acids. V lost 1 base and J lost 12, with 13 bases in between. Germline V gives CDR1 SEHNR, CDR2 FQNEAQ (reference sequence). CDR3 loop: CASSLETGSWQFF. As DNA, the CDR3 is TGTGCCAGCAGCTTAGAAACAGGGTCGTGGCAGTTCTTC.